A single sample gave rise to the 28 T cell receptor beta chains below, sequenced in a study of radiotherapy plus CTLA-4 blockade in lung cancer. The assay was immunoSEQ multiplex PCR, and TCRdb's table has in-frame clones only and misses some. Among around 26,000 clones listed, around 71% were seen once. The material was peripheral blood, obtained from a patient treated with radiotherapy plus ipilimumab. These receptors all stem from a human donor with non-small cell lung cancer whose response to radiotherapy plus ipilimumab could not be evaluated.

This rearrangement joins TRBV6-1 to TRBJ2-5, with D hard to call. The DNA end lines up better with TRBJ2-7; the J call may be wrong. The CDR3 sequence is 14 residues long. Per the germline V gene, CDR1 is MNHNS and CDR2 is SASEGT. CDR3 amino acids: CASKEALQTYEQYF. The CDR3 region has the DNA TGTGCCAGTAAAGAGGCACTCCAAACGTACGAGCAGTACTTC.

This clone was seen a single time. The V gene is TRBV6-4, the J gene TRBJ2-7; TRBD1 aligns across 8 bases. This CDR3 has 14 amino acids. Per the germline V gene, CDR1 is MRHNA and CDR2 is SNTAGT. After removal of 7 bases from V and 5 bases from J, the junction contained 10 bases not matched to a gene. The DNA of the CDR3 is TGTGCCAGCACCCGACAGGGGAGGTGGGACGAGCAGTACTTC. Protein sequence: CASTRQGRWDEQYF.

The chain couples TRBV28 to TRBJ1-4; 7 bases fit TRBD1. Trimming cost V 6 bases and J 3 bases; bases outside gene matches: 10. The CDR3 consists of 16 residues. Germline CDR1 MDHEN, CDR2 SYDVKM. The CDR3 coding sequence is TGTGCCAGCAGAGTTTGGCAGGGGGAGGCTAATGAAAAACTGTTTTTT. Its translation is CASRVWQGEANEKLFF. The variable domain in full, completed from reference TRBV28 and TRBJ1-4, reads DVKVTQSSRYLVKRTGEKVFLECVQDMDHENMFWYRQDPGLGLRLIYFSYDVKMKEKGDIPEGYSVSREKKERFSLILESASTNQTSMYLCASRVWQGEANEKLFFGSGTQLSVL.

This chain uses TRBV19 with TRBJ2-6; maybe TRBD1 (6 bases). Germline values: CDR1 LNHDA, CDR2 SQIVND (reference sequence). The ends were cut back, 3 bases at V and 4 bases at J, with 13 bases in the middle. The CDR3 has 16 residues. CDR3 residues: CASSIQGLGGANVLTF. The CDR3 DNA reads as TGTGCCAGTAGTATCCAGGGGCTAGGGGGGGCCAACGTCCTGACTTTC.

This clone was counted only a few times. The J gene is TRBJ1-1, the V gene TRBV7-3; 7 nucleotides align to TRBD1. CDR1 is SGHTA, CDR2 FQGTGA, per germline. This CDR3 comprises 13 residues. Unmatched junction bases numbered 5, after V lost 0 bases and J lost 10 bases. The CDR3 sequence is CASSLTDRARAFF. The CDR3 region has the DNA TGTGCCAGCAGCTTAACCGACAGGGCGAGAGCTTTCTTT.

The J gene is TRBJ2-1, the V gene TRBV7-3; tentatively, D is TRBD2 (6 bases). This CDR3 has 15 amino acids. Germline assignment: CDR1 SGHTA and CDR2 FQGTGA. Between the trimmed V and J ends, which lost 3 bases and 8 bases, there was a span of 17 bases. The CDR3 protein is CASSFRRESRDEQFF. The CDR3 nucleotides read TGTGCCAGCAGCTTTAGACGGGAGTCAAGGGATGAGCAGTTCTTC.

The rearrangement links TRBV15 to TRBJ1-3, with 8 bases lining up with TRBD1. This CDR3 is 15 amino acids long. V lost 3 bases and J lost 5; bases outside the gene matches: 6. The germline V gene encodes CDR1 LNHNV and CDR2 YYDKDF (reference sequence). CDR3 nucleotide sequence: TGTGCCACCAGCAGGCCGGGACAGGAACGAAACACCATATATTTT. This encodes CATSRPGQERNTIYF.

The chain has TRBV27 and TRBJ1-1; 12 bases line up with TRBD1. The germline CDR1 and CDR2 sequences are MNHEY and SMNVEV (reference sequence). The V gene end was trimmed by 4 bases and the J gene end by 10 bases; junction bases not matched to a gene: 10. The CDR3 is made up of 15 amino acids. The CDR3 nucleotides read TGTGCCAGCAGTTCTACCCGGGACAGGGGGCTAGTAGCTTTCTTT. This encodes CASSSTRDRGLVAFF.

The chain uses TRBV21-1 and TRBJ2-4; the table's D gene call, TRBD2, was not cross checked with the DNA. TRBV21-1 is flagged as a pseudogene. CDR3 size: 16 residues. The CDR3 nucleotides read TGTGCCAGCAGCAGAATCGGGGTTTTAGCCAAAAACATTCAGTACTTC. This translates into CASSRIGVLAKNIQYF.

This clone is medium-sized in the sample. This chain uses TRBV6-5 with TRBJ1-2; the D gene is possibly TRBD1 (5 bases). V was shortened by 1 base and J by 5 bases, with 11 bases between the two germline ends. Germline CDR1 MNHEY, CDR2 SVGAGI. This CDR3 is 14 amino acids long. This CDR3 is CASSYFQGTYGYTF. The CDR3, as DNA: TGTGCCAGCAGTTACTTCCAGGGTACTTATGGCTACACCTTC.

J is TRBJ2-7 and V is TRBV11-2; the match to TRBD2 covers 12 bases. V trimming: 5 bases; J trimming: 4 bases; junction bases outside the gene matches: 18. Germline V gene data show CDR1 as SGHAT and CDR2 as FQNNGV. The CDR3 runs 19 residues. The CDR3 DNA sequence: TGTGCCAGCAGCCCCTACACGACCCTAGCGGGAGGGCGAATGTACGAGCAGTACTTC. Translation: CASSPYTTLAGGRMYEQYF.

The table lists this clone with a few counts. The chain recombines TRBV19 with TRBJ2-7; D perhaps matches TRBD1 (6 bases). In germline, CDR1 is LNHDA, CDR2 SQIVND (reference sequence). The CDR3 is made up of 16 amino acids. V was trimmed by 6 bases and J by 0 bases, leaving 18 bases between them. The chain's CDR3 is CASSPTWGQTSYEQYF. The CDR3, as DNA: TGTGCCAGTAGCCCTACATGGGGACAAACCTCCTACGAGCAGTACTTC.

This chain joins TRBV27 and TRBJ1-2, with 7 positions matching TRBD1. This CDR3 comprises 18 residues. Germline values: CDR1 MNHEY, CDR2 SMNVEV (reference sequence). Germline trimming cut 4 bases from V and 3 bases from J; bases unmatched to any gene: 17. The CDR3 region is CASSYRRAGQGEYYGYTF. CDR3 DNA: TGTGCCAGCAGTTATCGTCGGGCTGGGCAGGGGGAGTACTATGGCTACACCTTC.

This clone was observed once. For the CDR3, the DNA is TGTGCCTGGAGTACGGGGAGAAACTCTGGAAACACCATATATTTT. Residues: CAWSTGRNSGNTIYF. V usage is TRBV30 and J usage is TRBJ1-3; no clear D. This CDR3 spans 15 amino acids. With 2 bases removed from V and 0 bases from J, the gap between germline ends came to 11 bases. Looked up from germline, CDR1 is GTSNPN and CDR2 is SVGIG (reference sequence).

The genes are TRBV11-2 and TRBJ2-2; 10 bases map to TRBD2. The CDR3 is made up of 16 amino acids. Germline V gene sequence: CDR1 SGHAT, CDR2 FQNNGV. The V gene end was trimmed by 5 bases and the J gene end by 2 bases; junction bases not matched to a gene: 5. CDR3 amino acids: CASSTLAGVNTGELFF. CDR3 sequence (DNA): TGTGCCAGCAGCACTCTAGCGGGAGTTAACACCGGGGAGCTGTTTTTT.

The V call is TRBV6-1, the J call TRBJ2-7; 14 bases match TRBD2. The trim removed 7 bases at V and 4 bases at J, leaving 6 bases unmatched. The V gene's germline CDR1 is MNHNS and CDR2 SASEGT. The CDR3 covers 15 residues. The CDR3 sequence is CASTQRTSGRYEQYF. The DNA for the CDR3 is TGTGCCAGCACCCAAAGGACTAGCGGGAGGTACGAGCAGTACTTC.

The chain is built from TRBV7-3 and TRBJ2-5, with D possibly TRBD2 on 5 matching bases. The V and J ends lost 5 bases and 2 bases respectively, with 12 bases between them. Looked up from germline, CDR1 is SGHTA and CDR2 is FQGTGA. The CDR3 is made up of 14 amino acids. For the CDR3, the DNA is TGTGCCAGCAGCCCGCAGCGGTCACAAGAGACCCAGTACTTC. Translating gives CASSPQRSQETQYF. The full variable domain, with the rest looked up from reference TRBV7-3 and TRBJ2-5, is GAGVSQTPSNKVTEKGKYVELRCDPISGHTALYWYRQSLGQGPEFLIYFQGTGAADDSGLPNDRFFAVRPEGSVSTLKIQRTERGDSAVYLCASSPQRSQETQYFGPGTRLLVL.

The chain links TRBV5-4 to TRBJ2-7; a possible D gene is TRBD1 (5 bases). Trimming left V 3 bases short and J 2 bases short, with 12 bases between. CDR1 and CDR2 from the germline V gene are SGHNT and YYREEE (reference sequence). This CDR3 region has 14 residues. CDR3 sequence reads: CASSSKTEPYEQYF. As DNA, the CDR3 is TGTGCCAGCAGCTCGAAGACAGAACCCTACGAGCAGTACTTC.

The rearrangement joins TRBV19 to TRBJ1-1; 12 nucleotides line up with TRBD1. This CDR3 comprises 15 residues. After removal of 5 bases from V and 5 bases from J, the junction contained 6 bases not matched to a gene. CDR1 and CDR2 (germline): LNHDA, SQIVND (reference sequence). The CDR3 sequence: CASSRRGQGATEAFF. In nucleotides, the CDR3 is TGTGCCAGTAGTCGTCGGGGACAGGGGGCGACTGAAGCTTTCTTT.

Written as DNA, the CDR3 is TGTGCCAGCAGCTTAGCCGCAGGGTCTGGAAACACCATATATTTT. The encoded protein is CASSLAAGSGNTIYF. The chain combines TRBV7-9 with TRBJ1-3, with D possibly being TRBD1 (5 bases). The V gene's germline CDR1 is SEHNR and CDR2 FQNEAQ (reference sequence). Trimming stripped 0 bases from V and 1 base from J, with 7 bases between. This CDR3 comprises 15 residues.

The rearrangement joins TRBV7-2 to TRBJ2-7; the D gene is possibly TRBD2 (7 bases). V was shortened by 3 bases and J by 3 bases, with 12 bases between the two germline ends. CDR1 is SGHTA, CDR2 FQGNSA, per germline. There are 14 residues in the CDR3. CDR3 region: CASSFTGGDYEQYF. In DNA form, the CDR3 reads TGTGCCAGCAGCTTTACGGGGGGCGACTACGAGCAGTACTTC.

This clone occurred a few times. This chain uses TRBV6-1 with TRBJ2-7; 9 positions match TRBD1. V trimming: 7 bases; J trimming: 2 bases; junction bases outside the gene matches: 6. Germline lookup yields CDR1 MNHNS and CDR2 SASEGT. The CDR3 totals 14 residues. The CDR3 sequence: CASTRGQGPYEQYF. In DNA, the CDR3 is TGTGCCAGCACGCGGGGACAGGGTCCCTACGAGCAGTACTTC.

The chain uses TRBV11-1 and TRBJ1-2; no definite D call. There are 13 residues in the CDR3. Germline V gene data show CDR1 as SGHAT and CDR2 as FQDESV (reference sequence). Trimming pared 5 bases from V and 8 bases from J, leaving 15 bases between. The CDR3: CASSPDSAIGYTF. The CDR3 coding sequence is TGTGCCAGCAGCCCCGATTCCGCGATAGGCTACACCTTC. The whole variable domain, remainder taken from reference TRBV11-1 and TRBJ1-2, is EAEVAQSPRYKITEKSQAVAFWCDPISGHATLYWYRQILGQGPELLVQFQDESVVDDSQLPKDRFSAERLKGVDSTLKIQPAELGDSAMYLCASSPDSAIGYTFGSGTRLTVV.

This chain joins TRBV18 and TRBJ2-5; 11 bases agree with TRBD1. The germline V gene encodes CDR1 KGHSH and CDR2 LQKENI. Losses at the gene ends were 1 base for V and 6 bases for J; bases not matched to a gene: 4. This CDR3 has 15 residues. The CDR3 sequence: CASSPRTGGGQTQYF. For the CDR3, the DNA is TGTGCCAGCTCACCACGGACAGGGGGCGGACAGACCCAGTACTTC. The full variable domain, its missing parts supplied by reference TRBV18 and TRBJ2-5, is NAGVMQNPRHLVRRRGQEARLRCSPMKGHSHVYWYRQLPEEGLKFMVYLQKENIIDESGMPKERFSAEFPKEGPSILRIQQVVRGDSAAYFCASSPRTGGGQTQYFGPGTRLLVL.

The chain employs TRBV2 and TRBJ1-6; D perhaps matches TRBD1 (5 bases). The CDR3 runs to 14 residues. Germline CDR1 is SNHLY and CDR2 is FYNNEI. The V gene lost 7 bases and the J gene lost 5 bases, with 12 bases spanning the gap. DNA of the CDR3: TGTGCCAGCACGGGCAGGACACATAATTCACCCCTCCACTTT. Translating gives CASTGRTHNSPLHF.

The sample holds one count of this clone. V and J are TRBV9 and TRBJ2-2; 7 bases map to TRBD2. The CDR3 has 16 residues. The germline gives CDR1 SGDLS, CDR2 YYNGEE. V was pared by 4 bases and J by 6 bases, with 12 bases of the junction left unmatched. This chain's CDR3 is CASSPRTGTNPGELFF. CDR3 nucleotides: TGTGCCAGCAGCCCCCGTACCGGGACTAATCCCGGGGAGCTGTTTTTT.

The chain joins TRBV5-1 to TRBJ2-1; weak D call: TRBD1 (6 bases). V lost 4 bases to trimming and J lost 6 bases, with 8 bases between them. Germline CDR1 SGHRS, CDR2 YFSETQ. This CDR3 spans 12 amino acids. CDR3 DNA sequence: TGCGCCAGCAGCCCACAGGGCAATGAGCAGTTCTTC. It translates to CASSPQGNEQFF.

By share, this clone counts as medium-sized (0.01 to 0.1%). The J gene is TRBJ2-7, the V gene TRBV4-1, with 11 bases that match TRBD2. The CDR3 length is 15 residues. J was trimmed by 3 bases and V by 6 bases; bases with no gene match: 7. Germline V gene sequence: CDR1 MGHRA, CDR2 YSYEKL. CDR3 DNA: TGCGCCAGCAGTCAAACTAGCGGGGGTATCTACGAGCAGTACTTC. Its protein product is CASSQTSGGIYEQYF.